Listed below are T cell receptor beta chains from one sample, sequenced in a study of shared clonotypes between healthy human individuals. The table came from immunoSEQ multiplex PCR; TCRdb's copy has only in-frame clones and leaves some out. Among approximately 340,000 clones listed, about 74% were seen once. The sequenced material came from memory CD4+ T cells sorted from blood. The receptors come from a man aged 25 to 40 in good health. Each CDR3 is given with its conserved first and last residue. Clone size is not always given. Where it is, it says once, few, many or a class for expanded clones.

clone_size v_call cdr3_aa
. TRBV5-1 CASSLATGLRGEQYF
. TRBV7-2 CASSPGVGGSYEQYF
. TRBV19 CASTAQGGPPQHF
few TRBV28 CASSTGGEGDTEAFF
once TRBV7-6 CASSLARVSTDTQYF
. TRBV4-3 CASSQSELGSAFF
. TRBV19 CASSIAAEPTHEQYF
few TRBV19 CASGYRGGEAFF
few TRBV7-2 CASSLGAGAYNEQFF
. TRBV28 CASSPPGGTNTEAFF
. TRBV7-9 CASSLGANQPQHF
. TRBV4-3 CASSQDIIRAAGELFF
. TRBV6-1 CASSVPTSGKGETQYF
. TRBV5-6 CASSFGTAAGYTF
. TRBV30 CAWRREYEQYF
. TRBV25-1 CASSDRLLNEKLFF
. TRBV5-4 CASSLETGANVLTF
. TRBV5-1 CASSSGQVPNNQPQHF
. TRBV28 CASGSLAGGDPYEQYF
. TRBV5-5 CASSLEVGGPERNIQYF
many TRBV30 CAWSVEPGDPYGYTF
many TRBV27 CASSFMGGRINEQFF
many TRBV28 CASRGTGTGTDTQYF
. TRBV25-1 CASSSLIGNEQFF
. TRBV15 CATSRDDARGGETQYF
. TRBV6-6 CASMNRGANTGELFF
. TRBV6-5 CASSYGGGLTDTQYF
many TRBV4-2 CASSQDGGRNTGELFF
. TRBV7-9 CASSVGTLFSNQPQHF